This TCR beta chain comes out of a study of T cells in Graves' hyperthyroidism and ophthalmopathy. TCR beta CDR3 regions were amplified from RNA. The TCR CDR3 first-round RT-PCR relied on the HTBI primer set. TCRdb processed the multiplex PCR reads anew with MiXCR; each CDR3 protein has one entry. This repertoire shows around 99,000 distinct CDR3 sequences, about 15% found once; its top ten account for about 44%. This clonotype was seen at least ten times. Germline CDR1 MDHEN, CDR2 SYDVKM. The V gene lost 2 bases and the J gene lost 7 bases, with 12 bases spanning the gap. The length of the CDR3 is 13 residues.

Sequencing used blood. The chain joins TRBV28 to TRBJ2-7; D is undetermined. This TCR derives from a woman aged 45-60 years with Graves' hyperthyroidism. The CDR3 protein is CASSLTEKWEQYF. CDR3 in DNA: TGTGCCAGCAGTTTAACGGAAAAATGGGAGCAGTACTTC.